This T cell receptor (beta chain) was profiled in a study of T cell repertoires in cytomegalovirus infection. Unmatched junction bases numbered 5, after V lost 5 bases and J lost 4 bases. This CDR3 spans 16 amino acids. Germline V gives CDR1 SGHVS, CDR2 FNYEAQ. TCRdb passed the reads through MiXCR, listing each CDR3 protein once. The data hold nearly 550,000 distinct CDR3 sequences, with 15% to 20% observed a single time. This clonotype was observed at least ten times. The genes are TRBV7-6 and TRBJ2-2; 12 bases are a match to TRBD2. The sample was CD8+ T cells from PBMCs. This receptor was identified in a human donor in good health (CMV status not recorded). Some clones in this sample may be carry-over from other donors' samples. CDR3 protein: CASSPTGLAGTGELFF. DNA for the CDR3: TGTGCCAGCAGCCCCACGGGACTAGCGGGCACCGGGGAGCTGTTTTTT.